This T cell receptor beta chain was observed in a study of tumor and adjacent non-tumor tissue in lung cancer. The template was RNA from unsorted bulk tissue. In the case of this clonotype: Its cognate antigen is unknown. Because the CDR3 is missing its conserved closing phenylalanine or tryptophan, this is likely a read error. The DNA is left out, because the CDR3 cannot be placed on it with certainty; the CDR3 is given as TCRdb lists it.

Inclusive of both ends, the CDR3 amounts to 14 amino acids. Per the germline V gene, CDR1 is DFQATT and CDR2 is SNEGSKA (reference sequence). Regarding the study as a whole: Shorter survival was associated with higher TCR diversity in tumors. Tumor repertoires had a smaller top 100 clone share than normal lung.

Three rounds of nested PCR, following a modified ARM-PCR protocol, produced the TCRbeta library. TCRdb reprocessed the multiplex PCR reads with MiXCR, giving one entry per CDR3 protein. This table holds about 82,000 distinct CDR3 sequences, under 80% found once. This TCR was recovered from a woman aged 45-60 years with non-small cell lung cancer. What was sequenced was lung tumor tissue. The gene calls are TRBV20-1 and TRBJ2-7; the D call in the table, TRBD1, was not verified against the DNA. The CDR3 here is CSARPIGTGNIPYS.